This entry is about one TCR beta chain. As yet, its antigen is unknown. These data are taken from a study of beta chain features in type 1 diabetes. Whole-study findings and limits: In comparison with healthy donors, patients had naive, central memory and Treg TCRB repertoires that appeared more similar. Among type 1 diabetes patients, VDJ junctions had fewer insertions and more deletions.

Expressed TCRB transcripts were sequenced after all isolated RNA was converted to cDNA. Clones were read by immunoSEQ multiplex PCR, and TCRdb kept only the in-frame ones, dropping some. The table has 150,000 or so clones, approximately 9.9% seen once. The V gene's germline CDR1 is SGHRS and CDR2 YFSETQ. The CDR3 sequence is 13 residues long. V was shortened by 3 bases and J by 4 bases, with 10 bases between the two germline ends. The authors obtained over 98% purity in all sorted populations. The sequence derives from a woman aged 18-35 years in good health. J is TRBJ2-5 and V is TRBV5-1; D remains unclear. Sequenced: central memory CD4+ T cells from blood. The CDR3 protein is CASSSSGGETQYF. In nucleotides, the CDR3 is TGCGCCAGCAGCTCCTCCGGTGGAGAGACCCAGTACTTC.